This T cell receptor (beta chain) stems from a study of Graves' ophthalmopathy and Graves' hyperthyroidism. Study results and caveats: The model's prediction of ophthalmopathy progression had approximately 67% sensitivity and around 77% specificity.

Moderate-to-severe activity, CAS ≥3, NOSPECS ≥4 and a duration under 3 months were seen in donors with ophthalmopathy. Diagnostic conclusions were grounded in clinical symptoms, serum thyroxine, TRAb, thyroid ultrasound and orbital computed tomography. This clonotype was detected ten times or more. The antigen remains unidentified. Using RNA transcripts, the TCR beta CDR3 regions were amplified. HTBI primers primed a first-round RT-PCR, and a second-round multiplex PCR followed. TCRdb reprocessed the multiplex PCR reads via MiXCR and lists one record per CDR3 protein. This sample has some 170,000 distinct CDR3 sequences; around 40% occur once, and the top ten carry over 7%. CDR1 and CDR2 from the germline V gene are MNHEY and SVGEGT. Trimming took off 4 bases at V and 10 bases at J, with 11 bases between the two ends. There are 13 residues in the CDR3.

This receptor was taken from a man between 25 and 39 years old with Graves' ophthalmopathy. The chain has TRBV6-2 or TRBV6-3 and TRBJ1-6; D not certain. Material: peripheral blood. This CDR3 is CASSWGHRSPLHF. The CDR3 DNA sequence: TGTGCCAGCAGTTGGGGTCATCGGTCACCCCTCCACTTT.